This T cell receptor beta chain came from a study of blood T cell repertoires in COVID-19. Study as a whole: PBMCs, B-cell-depleted T cells, or T cells were the source of the cDNA or gDNA that made up the material.

Germline CDR1 LNHDA, CDR2 SQIVND (reference sequence). The ends lost 3 bases at V and 2 bases at J; junction bases unmatched: 3. This CDR3 has 14 residues. Study processing details: Reference gene primer amplification gave nucleated cell count estimates. Sequencing was performed with immunoSEQ multiplex PCR; in TCRdb, only in-frame clones are kept and a portion is missing. Clone size and the V and J calls come from that table; the DNA yielded D and trimming. This table holds 200,000 to 250,000 clones, about 89% found once. The rearrangement joins TRBV19 to TRBJ1-2; 7 bases fit TRBD1. The sequence was collected from a young woman who had recovered from COVID-19. The sequencing sample was made of PBMCs or T cells enriched from blood (not recorded which). The CDR3 loop is CASSMGTENYGYTF. CDR3 coding DNA: TGTGCCAGTAGTATGGGGACAGAAAACTATGGCTACACCTTC.